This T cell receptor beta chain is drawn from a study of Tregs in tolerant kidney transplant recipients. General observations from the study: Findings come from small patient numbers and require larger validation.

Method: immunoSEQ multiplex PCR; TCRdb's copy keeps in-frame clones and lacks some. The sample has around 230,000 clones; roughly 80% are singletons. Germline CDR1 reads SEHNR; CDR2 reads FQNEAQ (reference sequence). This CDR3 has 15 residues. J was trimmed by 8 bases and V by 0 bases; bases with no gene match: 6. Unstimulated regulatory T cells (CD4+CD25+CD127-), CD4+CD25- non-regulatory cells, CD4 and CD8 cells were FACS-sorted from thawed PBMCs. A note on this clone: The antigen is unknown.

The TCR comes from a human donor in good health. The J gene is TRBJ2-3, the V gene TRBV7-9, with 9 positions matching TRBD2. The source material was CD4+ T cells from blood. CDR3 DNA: TGTGCCAGCAGCTTAGCTAGCGGGGGCGTCGGTACGCAGTATTTT. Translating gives CASSLASGGVGTQYF.